This TCR beta chain appears in the sequencing data of a study of molecular identifiers for immune sequencing clone quantification. Sorting defined naive CD8 T cells as CD8+CD4-CCR7+CD45RA+. The bulk TCR libraries were made with methods described before and with listed TCR primers. TCRdb reprocessed the PCR reads via MiXCR and lists one record per CDR3 protein. Seen here are 12,000 or so distinct CDR3 sequences, about 20% observed once, and the top ten hold over 1.2%. Trimming removed 0 bases at V and 3 bases at J, with 11 bases between. CDR3 length equals 14 residues. In germline, CDR1 is SQVTM, CDR2 ANQGSEA. By share, this clonotype ranks as medium-sized.

The clonotype comes from a human donor in good health. Some libraries in this study had Jurkat cell RNA spiked in. The source material was naive CD8+ T cells from blood, with Jurkat cell RNA spiked in. The subset is: FACS-sorted CD8+CD4-CCR7+CD45RA+ naive T cells. This sequence joins TRBV29-1 and TRBJ2-5, with D possibly TRBD2 on 6 matching bases. CDR3 nucleotides: TGCAGCGTTGAAGATTGGACGGGAGAAGAGACCCAGTACTTC. Protein: CSVEDWTGEETQYF.